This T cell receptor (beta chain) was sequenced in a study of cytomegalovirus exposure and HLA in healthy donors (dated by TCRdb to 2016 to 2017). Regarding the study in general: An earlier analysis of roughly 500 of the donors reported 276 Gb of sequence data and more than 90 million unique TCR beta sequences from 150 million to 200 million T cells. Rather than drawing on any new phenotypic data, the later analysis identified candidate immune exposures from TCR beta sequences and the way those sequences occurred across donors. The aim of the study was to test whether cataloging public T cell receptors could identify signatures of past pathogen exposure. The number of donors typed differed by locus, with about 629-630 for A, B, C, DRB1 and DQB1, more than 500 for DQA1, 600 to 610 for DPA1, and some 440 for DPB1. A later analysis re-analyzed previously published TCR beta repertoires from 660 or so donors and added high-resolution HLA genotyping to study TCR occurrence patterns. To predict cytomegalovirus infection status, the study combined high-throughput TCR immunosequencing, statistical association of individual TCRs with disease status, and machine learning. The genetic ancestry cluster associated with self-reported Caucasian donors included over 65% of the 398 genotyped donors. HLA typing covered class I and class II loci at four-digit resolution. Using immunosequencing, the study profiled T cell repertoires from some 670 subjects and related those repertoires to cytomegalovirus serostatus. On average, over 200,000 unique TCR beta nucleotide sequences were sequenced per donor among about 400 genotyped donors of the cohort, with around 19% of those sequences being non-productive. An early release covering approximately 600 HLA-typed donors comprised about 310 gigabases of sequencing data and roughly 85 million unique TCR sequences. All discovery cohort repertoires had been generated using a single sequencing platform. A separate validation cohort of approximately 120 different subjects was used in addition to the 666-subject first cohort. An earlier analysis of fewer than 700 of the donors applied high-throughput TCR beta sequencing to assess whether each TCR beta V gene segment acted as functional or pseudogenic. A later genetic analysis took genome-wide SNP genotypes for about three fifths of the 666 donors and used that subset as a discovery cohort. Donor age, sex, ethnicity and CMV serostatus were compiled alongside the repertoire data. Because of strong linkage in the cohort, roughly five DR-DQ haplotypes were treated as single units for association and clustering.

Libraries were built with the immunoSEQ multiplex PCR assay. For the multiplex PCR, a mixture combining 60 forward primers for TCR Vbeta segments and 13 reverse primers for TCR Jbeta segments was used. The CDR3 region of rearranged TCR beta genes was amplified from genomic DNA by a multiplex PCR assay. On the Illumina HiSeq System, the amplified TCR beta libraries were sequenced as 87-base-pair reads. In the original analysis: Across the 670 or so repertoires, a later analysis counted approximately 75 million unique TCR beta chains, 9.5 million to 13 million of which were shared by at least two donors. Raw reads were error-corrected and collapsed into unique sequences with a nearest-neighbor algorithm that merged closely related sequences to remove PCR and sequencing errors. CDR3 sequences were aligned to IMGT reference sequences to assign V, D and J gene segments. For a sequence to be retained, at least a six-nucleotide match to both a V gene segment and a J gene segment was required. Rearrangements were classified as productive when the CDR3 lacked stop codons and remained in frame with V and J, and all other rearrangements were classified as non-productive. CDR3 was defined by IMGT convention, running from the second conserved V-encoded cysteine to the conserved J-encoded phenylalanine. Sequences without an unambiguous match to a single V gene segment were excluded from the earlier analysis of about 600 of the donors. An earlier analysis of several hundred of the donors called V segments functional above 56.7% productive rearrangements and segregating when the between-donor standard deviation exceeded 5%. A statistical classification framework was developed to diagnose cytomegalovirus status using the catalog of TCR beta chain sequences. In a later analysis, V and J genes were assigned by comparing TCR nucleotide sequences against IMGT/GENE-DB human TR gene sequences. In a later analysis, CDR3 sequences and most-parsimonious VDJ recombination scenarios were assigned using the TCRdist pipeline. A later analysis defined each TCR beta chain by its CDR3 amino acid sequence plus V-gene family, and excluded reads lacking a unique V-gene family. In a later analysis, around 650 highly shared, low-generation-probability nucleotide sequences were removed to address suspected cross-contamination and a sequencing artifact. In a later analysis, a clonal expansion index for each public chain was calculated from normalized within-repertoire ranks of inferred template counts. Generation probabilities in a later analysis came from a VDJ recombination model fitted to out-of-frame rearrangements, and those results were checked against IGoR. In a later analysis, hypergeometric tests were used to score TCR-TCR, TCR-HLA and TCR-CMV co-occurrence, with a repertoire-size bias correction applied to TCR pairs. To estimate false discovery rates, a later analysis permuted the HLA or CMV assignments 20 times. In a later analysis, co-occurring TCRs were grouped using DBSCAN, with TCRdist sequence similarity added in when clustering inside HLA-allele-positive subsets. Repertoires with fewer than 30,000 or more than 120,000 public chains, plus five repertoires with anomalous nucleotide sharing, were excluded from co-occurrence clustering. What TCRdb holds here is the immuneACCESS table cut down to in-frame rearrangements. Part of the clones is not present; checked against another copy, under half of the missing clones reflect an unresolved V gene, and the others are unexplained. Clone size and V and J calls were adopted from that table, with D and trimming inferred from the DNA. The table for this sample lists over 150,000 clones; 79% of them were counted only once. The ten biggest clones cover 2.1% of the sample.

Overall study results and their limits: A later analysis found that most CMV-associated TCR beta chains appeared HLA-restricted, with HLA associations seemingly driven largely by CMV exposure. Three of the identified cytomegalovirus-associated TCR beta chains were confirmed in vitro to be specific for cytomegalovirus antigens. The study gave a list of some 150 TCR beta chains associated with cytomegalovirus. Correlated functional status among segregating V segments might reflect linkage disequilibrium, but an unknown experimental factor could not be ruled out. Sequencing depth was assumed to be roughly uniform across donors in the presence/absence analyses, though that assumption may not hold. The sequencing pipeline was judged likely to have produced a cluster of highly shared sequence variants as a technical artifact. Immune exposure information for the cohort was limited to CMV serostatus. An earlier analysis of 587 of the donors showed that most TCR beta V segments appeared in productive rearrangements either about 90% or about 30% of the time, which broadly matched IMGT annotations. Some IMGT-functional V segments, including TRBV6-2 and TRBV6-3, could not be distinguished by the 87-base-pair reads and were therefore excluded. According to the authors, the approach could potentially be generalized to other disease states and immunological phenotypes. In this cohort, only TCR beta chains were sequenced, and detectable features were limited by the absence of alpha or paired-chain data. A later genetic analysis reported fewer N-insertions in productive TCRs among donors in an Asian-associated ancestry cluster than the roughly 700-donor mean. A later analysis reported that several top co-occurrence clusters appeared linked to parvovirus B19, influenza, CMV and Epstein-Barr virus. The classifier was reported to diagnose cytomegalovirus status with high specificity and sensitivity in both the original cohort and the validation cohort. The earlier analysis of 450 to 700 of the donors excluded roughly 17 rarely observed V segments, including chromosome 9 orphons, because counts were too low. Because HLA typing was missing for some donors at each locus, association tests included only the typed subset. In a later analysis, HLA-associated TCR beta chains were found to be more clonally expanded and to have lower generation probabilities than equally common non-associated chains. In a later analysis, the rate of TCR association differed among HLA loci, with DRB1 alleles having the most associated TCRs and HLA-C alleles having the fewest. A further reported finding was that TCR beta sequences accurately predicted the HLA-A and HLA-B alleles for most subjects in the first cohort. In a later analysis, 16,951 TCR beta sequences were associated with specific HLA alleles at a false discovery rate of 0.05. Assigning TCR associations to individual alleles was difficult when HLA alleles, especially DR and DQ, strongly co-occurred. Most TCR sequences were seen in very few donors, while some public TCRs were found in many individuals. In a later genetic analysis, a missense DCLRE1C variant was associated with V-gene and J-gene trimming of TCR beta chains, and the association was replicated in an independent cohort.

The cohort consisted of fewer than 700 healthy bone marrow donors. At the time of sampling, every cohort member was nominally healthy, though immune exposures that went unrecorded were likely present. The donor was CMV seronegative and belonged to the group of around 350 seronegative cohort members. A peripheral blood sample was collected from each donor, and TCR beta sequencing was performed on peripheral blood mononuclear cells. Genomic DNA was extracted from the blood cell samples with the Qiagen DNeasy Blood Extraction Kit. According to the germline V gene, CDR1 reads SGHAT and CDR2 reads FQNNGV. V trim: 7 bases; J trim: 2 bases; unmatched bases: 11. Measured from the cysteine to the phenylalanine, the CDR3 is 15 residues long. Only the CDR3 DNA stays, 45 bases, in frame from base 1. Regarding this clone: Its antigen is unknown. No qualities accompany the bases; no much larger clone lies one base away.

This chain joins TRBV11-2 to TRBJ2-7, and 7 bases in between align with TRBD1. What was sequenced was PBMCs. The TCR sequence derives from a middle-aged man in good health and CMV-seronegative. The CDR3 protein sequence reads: CASTLAGGSTYEQYF. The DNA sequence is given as TGTGCCAGCACCTTGGCAGGGGGTAGTACCTACGAGCAGTACTTC.